The 31 T cell receptor beta chains reported below all come from one sample, sequenced in a study of molecular identifiers for immune sequencing clone quantification. TCRdb independently ran MiXCR on the PCR reads; one entry per CDR3 protein. The repertoire holds some 93,000 distinct CDR3 sequences, with 21% as singletons. The sequenced material came from naive CD8+ T cells from blood, with Jurkat cell RNA spiked in. Sample subset: FACS-sorted CD8+CD4-CCR7+CD45RA+ naive T cells. The source of these receptors is a human donor in good health. Some libraries in this study had Jurkat cell RNA spiked in.

This chain joins TRBV9 and TRBJ2-7, with D possibly being TRBD1 (5 bases). This CDR3 region has 16 residues. V lost 2 bases and J 4 bases, leaving 19 bases between the germline ends. Per the germline V gene, CDR1 is SGDLS and CDR2 is YYNGEE. The CDR3 DNA is TGTGCCAGCAGCGTTACGTCTAGGGGCCACCCTTACGAGCAGTACTTC. It specifies CASSVTSRGHPYEQYF. Supplemented by reference TRBV9 and TRBJ2-7, the full variable domain reads DSGVTQTPKHLITATGQRVTLRCSPRSGDLSVYWYQQSLDQGLQFLIQYYNGEERAKGNILERFSAQQFPDLHSELNLSSLELGDSALYFCASSVTSRGHPYEQYFGPGTRLTVT.

This clonotype was observed at least ten times. This sequence joins TRBV6-5 and TRBJ1-5, with D hard to call. V was trimmed by 4 bases and J by 4 bases, leaving 14 bases between them. The germline V gene has CDR1 MNHEY and CDR2 SVGAGI. The CDR3 is 15 residues long. The CDR3 loop is CASSSVAGGNQPQHF. CDR3 in DNA: TGTGCCAGCAGTTCCGTCGCGGGAGGGAATCAGCCCCAGCATTTT.

The rearrangement joins TRBV7-2 to TRBJ2-5; TRBD1 aligns across 7 bases. The germline V gene has CDR1 SGHTA and CDR2 FQGNSA. The V segment lost 2 bases and the J segment 3 bases; nucleotides outside the gene matches: 3. The CDR3 is 14 residues long. DNA for the CDR3: TGTGCCAGCAGCTTATTTCAGGGGGAAGAGACCCAGTACTTC. As protein: CASSLFQGEETQYF. Full variable domain (outside the CDR3, taken from reference TRBV7-2 and TRBJ2-5): GAGVSQSPSNKVTEKGKDVELRCDPISGHTALYWYRQSLGQGLEFLIYFQGNSAPDKSGLPSDRFSAERTGGSVSTLTIQRTQQEDSAVYLCASSLFQGEETQYFGPGTRLLVL.

This clonotype was recorded many times. This chain connects TRBV2 to TRBJ2-7; 7 nucleotides agree with TRBD2. Germline V gene data show CDR1 as SNHLY and CDR2 as FYNNEI. V was clipped by 6 bases and J by 2 bases; unmatched bases: 7. This CDR3 is built from 14 residues. The CDR3 sequence is CASSPRDYTYEQYF. The DNA of the CDR3 is TGTGCCAGCAGCCCACGGGACTACACCTACGAGCAGTACTTC.

Regarding this clonotype: A single base separates this from a much larger clone, so it may be a read error. The chain links TRBV30 to TRBJ2-3; no clear D gene. There are 12 residues in the CDR3. The germline V gene encodes CDR1 GTSNPN and CDR2 SVGIG (reference sequence). The CDR3 region has the DNA TGTACCTGGAGTGTCGGGACAGATACGCAGTATTTT. As protein: CTWSVGTDTQYF. The full variable domain, its missing parts supplied by reference TRBV30 and TRBJ2-3, is SQTIHQWPATLVQPVGSPLSLECTVEGTSNPNLYWYRQAAGRGLQLLFYSVGIGQISSEVPQNLSASRPQDRQFILSSKKLLLSDSGFYLCTWSVGTDTQYFGPGTRLTVL.

The V gene is TRBV19, the J gene TRBJ1-5; D is unresolved. Between the trimmed V and J ends, which lost 2 bases and 3 bases, there was a span of 11 bases. Germline V gene lookup returns CDR1 LNHDA and CDR2 SQIVND (reference sequence). The length of the CDR3 is 15 residues. CDR3 DNA: TGTGCCAGTAGTATATCCTTAGTTCTCAATCAGCCCCAGCATTTT. Its protein product is CASSISLVLNQPQHF.

In this sample, this clonotype turned up many times. The chain employs TRBV27 and TRBJ1-1; D unresolved. This CDR3 comprises 13 residues. Germline CDR1 reads MNHEY; CDR2 reads SMNVEV (reference sequence). V dropped 2 bases and J dropped 2 bases, with 6 bases sitting between them. This CDR3 is CASSLGRNTEAFF. The CDR3 bases are TGTGCCAGCAGTTTAGGCAGAAACACTGAAGCTTTCTTT.

This clonotype was picked up many times. In DNA form, the CDR3 reads TGCGCCAGCAGCCAAGCCTGGGGAAACGCTGACAAGACCCAGTACTTC. Encoded protein: CASSQAWGNADKTQYF. The V and J genes are TRBV4-1 and TRBJ2-5; D gene ambiguous. Germline V gene data show CDR1 as MGHRA and CDR2 as YSYEKL. V gave up 1 base and J gave up 6 bases, with 18 bases separating them. The CDR3 runs to 16 residues.

This clonotype was counted a few times. A much bigger clone sits one base away, suggesting this may be a read error. In this CDR3 the conserved last residue, phenylalanine or tryptophan, is missing, so a read error is likely. The V call is TRBV7-9, the J call TRBJ2-2; D is unclear. There are 11 residues in the CDR3. The germline V gene encodes CDR1 SEHNR and CDR2 FQNEAQ (reference sequence). With 3 bases removed from V and 6 bases from J, the gap between germline ends came to 2 bases. CDR3 protein: CASSFPGELFC. For the CDR3, the DNA is TGTGCCAGCAGCTTCCCCGGGGAGCTGTTTTGT.

The CDR3 loop reads CASSFRVGTGELFF. In nucleotides, the CDR3 is TGTGCCAGCAGCTTCCGGGTTGGCACCGGGGAGCTGTTTTTT. The chain has TRBV5-6 and TRBJ2-2; D gene uncertain. This CDR3 contains 14 residues. V lost 2 bases and J 4 bases, leaving 9 bases between the germline ends. Germline V lookup: CDR1 SGHDT, CDR2 YYEEEE.

This clonotype was counted between two and nine times. This rearrangement joins TRBV27 to TRBJ2-1; D might be TRBD2 (5 bases). The V end lost 4 bases, the J end lost 1 base, and 11 bases lay between the germline ends. Germline V CDR1 and CDR2: MNHEY, SMNVEV (reference sequence). The CDR3 runs to 15 residues. Here the CDR3 DNA reads TGTGCCAGCAGTTCCTCCCGGGATTCCTACAATGAGCAGTTCTTC. It specifies CASSSSRDSYNEQFF.

This clonotype was observed many times. This rearrangement joins TRBV5-5 to TRBJ2-7, with 8 bases that match TRBD2. Germline values: CDR1 SGHKS, CDR2 YYEKEE (reference sequence). The V segment lost 3 bases and the J segment 4 bases; nucleotides outside the gene matches: 3. CDR3 size: 13 residues. This CDR3 reads CASSSTGGYEQYF. Written as DNA, the CDR3 is TGTGCCAGCAGCTCCACGGGGGGGTACGAGCAGTACTTC.

The V call is TRBV27, the J call TRBJ2-1; no definite D call. The CDR3 spans 15 residues. CDR1 MNHEY and CDR2 SMNVEV come from the germline V gene (reference sequence). V shed 4 bases and J shed 0 bases, with 10 bases lying between them. DNA of the CDR3: TGTGCCAGCAGTTCGGCCAGCAGCTCCTACAATGAGCAGTTCTTC. Translated, it gives CASSSASSSYNEQFF.

This clonotype was observed at least ten times. This chain uses TRBV29-1 with TRBJ2-3; TRBD2 aligns across 7 bases. V shed 5 bases, J shed 4 bases, and the junction held 12 bases outside the gene matches. Germline lookup yields CDR1 SQVTM and CDR2 ANQGSEA. The CDR3 has 15 residues. CDR3 loop: CSVQWGGVGPDTQYF. CDR3 DNA sequence: TGCAGCGTTCAATGGGGGGGAGTAGGACCAGATACGCAGTATTTT.

This clonotype was picked up many times. The V gene is TRBV12-3 or TRBV12-4, the J gene TRBJ2-5, with D possibly being TRBD1 (6 bases). V was pared by 7 bases and J by 1 base, with 7 bases between. The CDR3 consists of 12 residues. In nucleotides, the CDR3 is TGTGCCAGCACACAGGGCCAAGAGACCCAGTACTTC. The encoded protein is CASTQGQETQYF.

J is TRBJ2-7 and V is TRBV28; possible D gene TRBD1, 6 bases. Trimming removed 3 bases at V and 2 bases at J, with 14 bases between. The CDR3 spans 15 residues. Germline CDR1 and CDR2: MDHEN and SYDVKM. The CDR3 region is CASSFGQGQTYEQYF. The DNA of the CDR3 is TGTGCCAGCAGTTTCGGGCAGGGGCAAACCTACGAGCAGTACTTC.

This clonotype was recorded at least ten times. The CDR3 loop is CASSFQGTGEVGETQYF. CDR3 coding DNA: TGTGCCAGCAGTTTTCAGGGGACGGGCGAGGTGGGGGAGACCCAGTACTTC. V usage is TRBV27 and J usage is TRBJ2-5, with D perhaps TRBD1 (6 bases). The CDR3 covers 17 residues. Trimming took off 3 bases at V and 5 bases at J, with 22 bases between the two ends. Per germline, CDR1 MNHEY and CDR2 SMNVEV (reference sequence).

A note on this clonotype: A clone one base away is much larger, so this may be a read error. Since the CDR3 does not end with the conserved phenylalanine or tryptophan, this likely comes from a read error. The chain couples TRBV5-6 to TRBJ2-3; D remains unclear. Trimming removed 3 bases from V and 4 bases from J, with 12 bases in between. The CDR3 extends over 14 amino acids. CDR1 is SGHDT, CDR2 YYEEEE, per germline. The CDR3 region has the DNA TGTGCCAGCAGCTCGGTCCTTCTCGCAGATACGCAGTATTCT. Its translation: CASSSVLLADTQYS.

This clonotype was detected a few times. The genes are TRBV19 and TRBJ1-1; D unresolved. CDR1 and CDR2 (germline): LNHDA, SQIVND (reference sequence). Between the trimmed V and J ends, which lost 2 bases and 1 base, there was a span of 2 bases. The CDR3 has 12 amino acids. The CDR3 DNA follows: TGTGCCAGTAGTATATCGAACACTGAAGCTTTCTTT. Protein: CASSISNTEAFF.

In this sample, this clonotype turned up many times. The V gene is TRBV4-2, the J gene TRBJ2-7; the D call may be TRBD1 or TRBD2 (5 bases each). Germline-derived CDR1 and CDR2 are LGHNA and YNFKEQ. V was shortened by 0 bases and J by 2 bases, with 14 bases between the two germline ends. This CDR3 is built from 16 residues. The CDR3 nucleotides read TGTGCCAGCAGCCAAGATAGTGGGACGGAAGCCTACGAGCAGTACTTC. This codes for CASSQDSGTEAYEQYF.

This clonotype showed up just once. A read error may account for a junction end that differs from germline. The V and J genes are TRBV18 and TRBJ2-7, with a weak D call TRBD1 (8 bases). The germline gives CDR1 KGHSH, CDR2 LQKENI. This CDR3 is 12 amino acids long. Here the CDR3 reads CASTGGAYEQHF. As DNA, the CDR3 is TGTGCCAGCACAGGGGGGGCCTACGAGCAGCACTTC.

This clonotype was found many times. The rearrangement joins TRBV9 to TRBJ2-1; the match to TRBD2 covers 8 bases. Trimming cost V 8 bases and J 9 bases; bases outside gene matches: 4. The length of the CDR3 is 11 residues. Germline V gene data show CDR1 as SGDLS and CDR2 as YYNGEE. CDR3: CASRREGEQFF. CDR3 coding DNA: TGTGCCAGTCGACGGGAGGGTGAGCAGTTCTTC. The full variable domain, rest sourced from reference TRBV9 and TRBJ2-1, is DSGVTQTPKHLITATGQRVTLRCSPRSGDLSVYWYQQSLDQGLQFLIQYYNGEERAKGNILERFSAQQFPDLHSELNLSSLELGDSALYFCASRREGEQFFGPGTRLTVL.

This clonotype was picked up a small number of times. The chain recombines TRBV7-6 with TRBJ2-1; 8 positions agree with TRBD2. Losses at the gene ends were 3 bases for V and 2 bases for J; bases not matched to a gene: 6. Germline values: CDR1 SGHVS, CDR2 FNYEAQ. There are 16 residues in the CDR3. The CDR3 DNA reads as TGTGCCAGCAGCTTGGATAGCGGGGTTGCCTACAATGAGCAGTTCTTC. It encodes CASSLDSGVAYNEQFF.

This clonotype was seen ten or more times. The V gene is TRBV9, the J gene TRBJ2-7; no clear D. The V end was cut by 4 bases, the J end by 6 bases, with 11 bases between. The CDR3 covers 12 residues. Germline assignment: CDR1 SGDLS and CDR2 YYNGEE. Written as DNA, the CDR3 is TGTGCCAGCAGCTCCGACCCTCCCGAGCAGTACTTC. This sequence encodes CASSSDPPEQYF.

As regards this clonotype: A much larger clonotype is one base distant, so this may be a read error. The CDR3, as DNA: TGTGCCTGGACGATGAATAGCGGATACGAGCGGTACTTC. Translating gives CAWTMNSGYERYF. The chain employs TRBV30 and TRBJ2-7; tentative D call: TRBD2 (6 bases). Germline V gene sequence: CDR1 GTSNPN, CDR2 SVGIG (reference sequence). This CDR3 is built from 13 residues.

This clonotype appeared a single time. This chain uses TRBV3-1 with TRBJ2-7; tentatively, D is TRBD2 (5 bases). V gave up 1 base and J gave up 5 bases, with 15 bases separating them. This CDR3 is 15 amino acids long. The germline CDR1 and CDR2 sequences are LGHDT and YNNKEL (reference sequence). The CDR3 region is CASSQGFGEYDEQYF. For the CDR3, the DNA is TGTGCCAGCAGCCAAGGTTTCGGGGAGTACGACGAGCAGTACTTC.

This clonotype was observed at least ten times. This rearrangement joins TRBV2 to TRBJ2-3; TRBD1 or TRBD2 may be the D gene (5 bases each). The CDR3 covers 17 residues. Germline CDR1 SNHLY, CDR2 FYNNEI. V lost 3 bases and J 2 bases, leaving 18 bases between the germline ends. The CDR3 bases are TGTGCCAGCAGTGAGTCGGGTGGGGGAACGTACACAGATACGCAGTATTTT. Translation gives CASSESGGGTYTDTQYF.

The J gene is TRBJ1-4, the V gene TRBV7-9; TRBD1 might be the D (5 bases). In germline, CDR1 is SEHNR, CDR2 FQNEAQ (reference sequence). The V end was cut by 5 bases, the J end by 8 bases, with 24 bases between. This CDR3 has 17 amino acids. The CDR3 sequence is CASSSQRDGLEEEKLFF. For the CDR3, the DNA is TGTGCCAGCAGCAGCCAAAGGGACGGTCTAGAGGAGGAAAAACTGTTTTTT.

This clonotype was seen many times. The rearrangement uses TRBV4-3 and TRBJ2-7; D is tentatively TRBD1 or TRBD2 (5 bases each). V gave up 0 bases and J gave up 3 bases, with 12 bases separating them. CDR3 length: 15 amino acids. CDR1 is LGHNA, CDR2 YSLEER, per germline. CDR3 nucleotides: TGCGCCAGCAGCCAAGATTGGGACGCGGGCTACGAGCAGTACTTC. It encodes CASSQDWDAGYEQYF.

This clonotype was recorded at least ten times. The genes are TRBV6-5 and TRBJ2-5; D is perhaps TRBD1 (5 bases). CDR1 is MNHEY, CDR2 SVGAGI, per germline. The CDR3 is 13 amino acids. Trimming took 5 bases from V and 2 from J, leaving 9 bases between them. The CDR3 loop reads CASSKTAQETQYF. CDR3 DNA sequence: TGTGCCAGCAGTAAGACAGCTCAAGAGACCCAGTACTTC.

This clonotype was seen a few times. This sequence joins TRBV9 and TRBJ2-7, with TRBD1 as a possible D gene (6 bases). Germline CDR1 and CDR2: SGDLS and YYNGEE. The CDR3 loop spans 14 amino acids. The V end was cut by 1 base, the J end by 2 bases, with 10 bases between. The CDR3 region is CASSVWSGAYEQYF. CDR3 bases: TGTGCCAGCAGCGTATGGTCAGGGGCCTACGAGCAGTACTTC. The full variable domain, rest sourced from reference TRBV9 and TRBJ2-7, is DSGVTQTPKHLITATGQRVTLRCSPRSGDLSVYWYQQSLDQGLQFLIQYYNGEERAKGNILERFSAQQFPDLHSELNLSSLELGDSALYFCASSVWSGAYEQYFGPGTRLTVT.